This TCR beta chain was profiled in a study of metastatic and nonmetastatic thyroid tumors. All patients were untreated before thyroid surgery. V lost 0 bases and J 4 bases, leaving 16 bases between the germline ends. In germline, CDR1 is LGHNA, CDR2 YNFKEQ. The CDR3 runs 17 residues. TCRdb recomputed clones from the PCR reads via MiXCR. Counted here are about 16,000 clones, around 25% occurring once; the ten biggest clones make up 15% to 17%. This clone was seen a few times. The clonotype comes from a female donor with papillary thyroid cancer or a benign thyroid nodule (not recorded which). Some clones in this sample may be carry-over from other donors' samples. This chain joins TRBV4-2 and TRBJ1-3, with D maybe TRBD1 (6 bases). The sequencing input was adjacent normal tissue. CDR3 residues: CASSQDRGGSRGNTIYF. In nucleotides, the CDR3 is TGTGCCAGCAGCCAAGATAGGGGGGGATCGAGGGGAAACACCATATATTTT.